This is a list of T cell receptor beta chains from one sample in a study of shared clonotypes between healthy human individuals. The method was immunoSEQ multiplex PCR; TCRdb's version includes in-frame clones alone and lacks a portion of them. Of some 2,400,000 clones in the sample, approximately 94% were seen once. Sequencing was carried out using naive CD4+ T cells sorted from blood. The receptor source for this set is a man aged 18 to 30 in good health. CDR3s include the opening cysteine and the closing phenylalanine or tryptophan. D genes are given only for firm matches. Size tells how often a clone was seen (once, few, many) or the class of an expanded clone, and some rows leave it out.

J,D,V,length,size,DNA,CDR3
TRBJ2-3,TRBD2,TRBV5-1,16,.,TGCGCCAGCAGCTTGACAGCGGGGGGCGTCACAGATACGCAGTATTTT,CASSLTAGGVTDTQYF
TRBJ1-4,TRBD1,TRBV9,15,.,TGTGCCAGCAGCGACCGACAGGGGAAGAATGAAAAACTGTTTTTT,CASSDRQGKNEKLFF
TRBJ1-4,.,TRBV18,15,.,TGTGCCAGCTCACCACTGGAGGTTACTAATGAAAAACTGTTTTTT,CASSPLEVTNEKLFF
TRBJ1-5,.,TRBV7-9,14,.,TGTGCCAGCAGCCCGGACAGTCGCAATCAGCCCCAGCATTTT,CASSPDSRNQPQHF
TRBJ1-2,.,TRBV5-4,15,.,TGTGCCAGCAGCCCCCCGGGCAGGGGACTTGATGGCTACACCTTC,CASSPPGRGLDGYTF
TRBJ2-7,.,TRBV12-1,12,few,TGTGCCAGCCCACAGGGATCCTACGAGCAGTACTTC,CASPQGSYEQYF
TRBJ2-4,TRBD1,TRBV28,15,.,TGTGCCAGTTCCCTCCCTGGGCAGGGGGCAAACATTCAGTACTTC,CASSLPGQGANIQYF
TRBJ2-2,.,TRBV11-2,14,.,TGTGCCAGCAGCTCACAGGGGAACACCGGGGAGCTGTTTTTT,CASSSQGNTGELFF
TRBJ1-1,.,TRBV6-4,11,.,TGTGCCAGCAGTGACGTGATGGGGGCTTTCTTT,CASSDVMGAFF
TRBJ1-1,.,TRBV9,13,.,TGTGCCAGCAGCGTACACACTTACACTGAAGCTTTCTTT,CASSVHTYTEAFF
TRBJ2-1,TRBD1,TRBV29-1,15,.,TGCAGCGTTGTAGGGGACAGGGTCTCCTACAATGAGCAGTTCTTC,CSVVGDRVSYNEQFF
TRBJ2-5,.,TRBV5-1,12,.,TGCGCCAGCAGCTTGCCCGAAGAGACCCAGTACTTC,CASSLPEETQYF
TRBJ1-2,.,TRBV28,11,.,TGTGCCAGCAGCGCCCCGCCCTCCTACACCTTC,CASSAPPSYTF
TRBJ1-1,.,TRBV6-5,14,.,TGTGCCAGCAGTCCAGAGCGACGGGAAACTGAAGCTTTCTTT,CASSPERRETEAFF
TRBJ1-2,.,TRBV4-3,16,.,TGCGCCAGCAGCCAAGTATCTGGAAATCTCGGCTATGGCTACACCTTC,CASSQVSGNLGYGYTF
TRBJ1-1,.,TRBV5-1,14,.,TGCGCCAGCAGCTTGGACCCGGGTCGTTTTGAAGCTTTCTTT,CASSLDPGRFEAFF
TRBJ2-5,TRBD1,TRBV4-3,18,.,TGCGCCAGCAGCCAGGGACAGGGGGCCGGGCGGTACCAAGAGACCCAGTACTTC,CASSQGQGAGRYQETQYF
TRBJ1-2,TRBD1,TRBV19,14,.,TGTGCCAGTAACCACAGGGGGCAAACCTATGGCTACACCTTC,CASNHRGQTYGYTF
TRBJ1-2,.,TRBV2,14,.,TGTGCCAGCAGTGAGACAGTAGCTAACTATGGCTACACCTTC,CASSETVANYGYTF
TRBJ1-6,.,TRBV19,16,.,TGTGCCAGTAGTATGGCCTCCGGGACCTATAATTCACCCCTCCACTTT,CASSMASGTYNSPLHF
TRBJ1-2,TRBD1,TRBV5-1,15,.,TGCGCCAGCAGCTCTTCAGGGGGTGGGGACTATGGCTACACCTTC,CASSSSGGGDYGYTF
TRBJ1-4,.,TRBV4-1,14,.,TGCGCCAGCAGAAATCCGGGGACTAATGAAAAACTGTTTTTT,CASRNPGTNEKLFF
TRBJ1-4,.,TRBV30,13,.,TGTGCCTGGAGTGGGGGGGCATTAGGAAAACTGTTTTTT,CAWSGGALGKLFF
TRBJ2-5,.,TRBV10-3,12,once,TGTGCCATCAGTGACCCACCCGAGACCCAGTACTTC,CAISDPPETQYF
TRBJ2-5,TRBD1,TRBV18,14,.,TGTGCCAGCTCATTACAGGGGATCGGGGAGACCCAGTACTTC,CASSLQGIGETQYF
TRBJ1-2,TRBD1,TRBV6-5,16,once,TGTGCCAGCAGTTACGGCCAGGGACAGGGGAATTATGGCTACACCTTC,CASSYGQGQGNYGYTF
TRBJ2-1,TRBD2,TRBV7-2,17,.,TGTGCCAGCAGCTTAGCGTCGGGTCTAGCGGGAGATAATGAGCAGTTCTTC,CASSLASGLAGDNEQFF
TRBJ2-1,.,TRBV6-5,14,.,TGTGCCAGCAGTTTGGTTCCGCGAAGCAATGAGCAGTTCTTC,CASSLVPRSNEQFF
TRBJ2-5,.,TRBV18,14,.,TGTGCCAGCTCGCCGACTAGTGCGGCGGAGACCCAGTACTTC,CASSPTSAAETQYF
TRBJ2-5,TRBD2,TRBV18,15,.,TGTGCCAGCTCAACCCTAGCGGGGGTAGCGGAGACCCAGTACTTC,CASSTLAGVAETQYF
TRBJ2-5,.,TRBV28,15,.,TGTGCCAGCAGATCCCAGGGTCTCGGGGAAGAGACCCAGTACTTC,CASRSQGLGEETQYF
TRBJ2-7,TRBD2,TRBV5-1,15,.,TGCGCCAGCAGCTTGGGACTAGCGGGGGCCTACGAGCAGTACTTC,CASSLGLAGAYEQYF
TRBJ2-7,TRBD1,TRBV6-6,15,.,TGTGCCAGCAGGACGACAGGGGGCTGGGGGTACGAGCAGTACTTC,CASRTTGGWGYEQYF